The entry that follows covers one T cell receptor beta chain sequence. Its specificity is unknown. PCR involved 60 Vbeta and 13 Jbeta primers. Some clones are missing from TCRdb's copy, which holds only in-frame ones; the method was immunoSEQ multiplex PCR. The repertoire holds approximately 120,000 clones, with 70% to 80% as singletons. This entry is derived from a study of cytomegalovirus exposure and HLA in healthy donors. Points from the study as a whole: In a later analysis, at a false discovery rate of 0.05, about 15,000 TCR beta sequences were associated with HLA alleles. The classifier reportedly diagnosed cytomegalovirus status with high sensitivity and specificity.

The CDR3 loop spans 20 amino acids. Germline assignment: CDR1 SGDLS and CDR2 YYNGEE. With 0 bases clipped from V and 3 bases from J, the junction kept 10 bases outside the gene matches. The gene calls are TRBV9 and TRBJ2-2, with 14 bases that match TRBD2. The receptor was derived from a man aged 35 to 55 in good health and CMV-seropositive. Sequenced material: PBMCs. The CDR3 DNA reads TGTGCCAGCAGCGTAGCTCCGACTAGCGGGAGGGCCGGGTACACCGGGGAGCTGTTTTTT. Translating gives CASSVAPTSGRAGYTGELFF.